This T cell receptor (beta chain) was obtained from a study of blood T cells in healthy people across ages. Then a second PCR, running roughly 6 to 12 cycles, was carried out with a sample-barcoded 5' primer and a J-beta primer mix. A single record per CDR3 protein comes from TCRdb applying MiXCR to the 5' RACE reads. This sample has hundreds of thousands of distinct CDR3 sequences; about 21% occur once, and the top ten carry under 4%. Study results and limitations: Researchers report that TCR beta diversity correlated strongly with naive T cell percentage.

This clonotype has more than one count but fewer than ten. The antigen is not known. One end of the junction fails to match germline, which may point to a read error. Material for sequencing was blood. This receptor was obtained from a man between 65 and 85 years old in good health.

CDR3 amino acids: CASSVRREGPFF. DNA of the CDR3: TGTGCCAGCAGTGTAAGGCGGGAGGGCCCGTTCTTC. The J gene is TRBJ2-5, the V gene TRBV2, with TRBD2 matching over 9 bases. CDR3 size: 12 residues. Germline loops: CDR1 SNHLY, CDR2 FYNNEI.